These 31 T cell receptor beta chains share one sample of origin, sequenced in a study of post-analysis software for immune sequencing data. Presence of unique molecular identifiers characterized the TCR beta cDNA libraries. TCRdb re-derived calls from the PCR reads in MiXCR, one entry per CDR3 protein. The profile shows some 700,000 distinct CDR3 sequences, roughly three fifths of them singletons. Antigen specificity for these receptors is unknown. Whole-study findings and limits: Controls showed lower frequencies than patients for a handful of TRBV segments, and TRBV5-6, TRBV5-1 and TRBV20-1 were among these.

Sequencing used blood. Receptors were obtained from a girl aged 2 to 10 with multiple sclerosis.

Only a few counts were recorded for this clonotype. V is TRBV5-5 and J is TRBJ2-3; no definite D call. Trimming stripped 0 bases from V and 7 bases from J, with 12 bases between. The CDR3 covers 14 residues. Germline-derived CDR1 and CDR2 are SGHKS and YYEKEE (reference sequence). CDR3 amino acids: CASSLDLAGHTQYF. In DNA form, the CDR3 reads TGTGCCAGCAGCTTGGACTTGGCAGGACATACGCAGTATTTT. Filled out from reference TRBV5-5 and TRBJ2-3, the complete variable domain reads DAGVTQSPTHLIKTRGQQVTLRCSPISGHKSVSWYQQVLGQGPQFIFQYYEKEERGRGNFPDRFSARQFPNYSSELNVNALLLGDSALYLCASSLDLAGHTQYFGPGTRLTVL.

This clonotype has more than one count but fewer than ten. The chain links TRBV10-3 to TRBJ1-1; a possible D gene is TRBD1 (5 bases). Germline V lookup: CDR1 ENHRY, CDR2 SYGVKD. Trimming pared 4 bases from V and 4 bases from J, leaving 10 bases between. The CDR3 extends over 13 amino acids. CDR3 sequence: CAISVEGRTEAFF. For the CDR3, the DNA is TGTGCCATCAGTGTAGAGGGGCGCACTGAAGCTTTCTTT.

V usage is TRBV7-2 and J usage is TRBJ2-3, with D possibly being TRBD2 (6 bases). Germline V CDR1 and CDR2: SGHTA, FQGNSA. The CDR3 is made up of 15 amino acids. V lost 4 bases and J lost 1, with 12 bases in between. The chain's CDR3 is CASSWWRAGTDTQYF. DNA of the CDR3: TGTGCCAGCAGCTGGTGGAGGGCAGGCACAGATACGCAGTATTTT.

The chain links TRBV20-1 to TRBJ2-1; 8 nucleotides line up with TRBD1. J lost 5 bases, V lost 0 bases, and 6 bases had no gene match. Looked up from germline, CDR1 is DFQATT and CDR2 is SNEGSKA (reference sequence). The CDR3 extends over 15 amino acids. Here the CDR3 reads CSARDGTGPHNEQFF. In DNA, the CDR3 is TGCAGTGCTAGAGATGGGACAGGCCCCCACAATGAGCAGTTCTTC.

The chain couples TRBV6-5 to TRBJ1-2; perhaps TRBD1 as D (5 bases). Germline CDR1 is MNHEY and CDR2 is SVGAGI. The CDR3 covers 13 residues. Trimming pared 8 bases from V and 2 bases from J, leaving 12 bases between. Written as DNA, the CDR3 is TGTGCCAGCGGACAAGGCCCAAACTATGGCTACACCTTC. As protein: CASGQGPNYGYTF.

In its sample, this clonotype was seen a few times. This chain joins TRBV12-3 or TRBV12-4 and TRBJ1-1; D call uncertain. The CDR3 is 13 amino acids. Trimming shortened V by 7 bases and J by 0 bases, and 9 bases separated the two germline ends. For the CDR3, the DNA is TGTGCCAGCATACGGGTTATGAACACTGAAGCTTTCTTT. Translated: CASIRVMNTEAFF.

This chain joins TRBV7-9 and TRBJ2-7; 7 positions agree with TRBD1. CDR1 SEHNR and CDR2 FQNEAQ come from the germline V gene (reference sequence). There are 13 residues in the CDR3. V lost 8 bases to trimming and J lost 5 bases; unmatched junction nucleotides: 9. CDR3 in DNA: TGTGCCAGCTCGATGACAGGGTCCCACGAGCAGTACTTC. It specifies CASSMTGSHEQYF.

This clonotype was seen a few times. The rearrangement joins TRBV20-1 to TRBJ1-5; 7 nucleotides line up with TRBD1. J lost 2 bases, V lost 2 bases, and 6 bases had no gene match. Germline CDR1 reads DFQATT; CDR2 reads SNEGSKA (reference sequence). This CDR3 spans 15 amino acids. The chain's CDR3 is CSARQQGRRNQPQHF. The CDR3 nucleotides are TGCAGTGCTAGACAACAGGGGAGGCGCAATCAGCCCCAGCATTTT.

Points on this clonotype: At one end the junction does not follow the germline gene, possibly because of a read error. V and J are TRBV12-3 or TRBV12-4 and TRBJ1-2, with unresolved D. The CDR3 covers 13 residues. The CDR3 DNA reads as TGTGTCAGCAGCCTAGGTCACGGGGATGGCTACACCTTC. This translates into CVSSLGHGDGYTF.

The chain carries TRBV20-1 and TRBJ2-5; TRBD1 matches at 8 bases. Germline trimming cut 3 bases from V and 5 bases from J; bases unmatched to any gene: 5. Germline CDR1 DFQATT, CDR2 SNEGSKA (reference sequence). This CDR3 has 13 residues. CDR3 residues: CSASQGAGETQYF. CDR3 bases: TGCAGTGCTAGTCAGGGGGCGGGGGAGACCCAGTACTTC.

This clonotype was observed a few times. This chain's CDR3 is CSASQSVLGHEQFF. CDR3 DNA sequence: TGCAGTGCTAGCCAGTCTGTGCTGGGTCATGAGCAGTTCTTC. This chain joins TRBV20-1 and TRBJ2-1; D unclear. Germline V gene sequence: CDR1 DFQATT, CDR2 SNEGSKA (reference sequence). Trimming took 3 bases from V and 8 from J, leaving 17 bases between them. The CDR3 is 14 amino acids.

This chain joins TRBV11-2 and TRBJ2-5; 7 bases are a match to TRBD1. Losses at the gene ends were 4 bases for V and 2 bases for J; bases not matched to a gene: 4. The length of the CDR3 is 14 residues. From germline, CDR1 is SGHAT and CDR2 FQNNGV. The CDR3 DNA sequence: TGTGCCAGCAGCTCTTACAGGGGACAAGAGACCCAGTACTTC. Protein sequence: CASSSYRGQETQYF.

V and J are TRBV5-1 and TRBJ2-5; TRBD1 agrees at 9 bases. CDR3 length equals 15 residues. Germline values: CDR1 SGHRS, CDR2 YFSETQ. J gave up 1 base and V 3 bases, and 4 bases lay outside the gene matches. Here the CDR3 DNA reads TGCGCCAGCAGCTGGCGGGACAGGGCCCAAGAGACCCAGTACTTC. Encoded protein: CASSWRDRAQETQYF.

CDR3 DNA: TGTGCCAGCAGTCCCTCCCCGGCGGACTACGAGCAGTACTTC. Its translation: CASSPSPADYEQYF. The chain joins TRBV6-6 to TRBJ2-7; D not resolved. The CDR3 sequence is 14 residues long. Trimming left V 5 bases short and J 3 bases short, with 14 bases between. From germline, CDR1 is MNHNY and CDR2 SVGAGI (reference sequence).

CDR3 DNA: TGTGCCAGCAGTTACCTTGGGGGATCTGGGGCCAACGTCCTGACTTTC. It translates to CASSYLGGSGANVLTF. J is TRBJ2-6 and V is TRBV6-2 or TRBV6-3; D is possibly TRBD1 or TRBD2 (5 bases each). The V end lost 2 bases, the J end lost 1 base, and 9 bases lay between the germline ends. Germline loops: CDR1 MNHEY, CDR2 SVGEGT. This CDR3 contains 16 residues.

This clonotype was counted a single time. The chain has TRBV4-1 and TRBJ2-7, with TRBD2 matching 12 bases. Trimming removed 1 base from V and 4 bases from J; junction bases left unmatched: 5. The CDR3 covers 16 residues. Per the germline V gene, CDR1 is MGHRA and CDR2 is YSYEKL. The CDR3 region is CASSQGSGTSGYEQYF. The CDR3 DNA reads TGCGCCAGCAGCCAAGGTTCCGGGACTAGCGGGTACGAGCAGTACTTC.

The chain couples TRBV30 to TRBJ2-1; no definite D call. The CDR3 is made up of 15 amino acids. From germline, CDR1 is GTSNPN and CDR2 SVGIG (reference sequence). V dropped 1 base and J dropped 4 bases, with 14 bases sitting between them. CDR3 DNA sequence: TGTGCCTGGAGTGAGACGAATGTAAGGTACAATGAGCAGTTCTTC. Protein: CAWSETNVRYNEQFF.

V is TRBV4-1 and J is TRBJ2-3; D uncertain. Germline V lookup: CDR1 MGHRA, CDR2 YSYEKL. Deletions cut 0 bases from V and 4 bases from J, with 14 bases between. The CDR3 runs to 16 residues. CDR3 sequence (DNA): TGCGCCAGCAGCCAAGATTTACGACCGTCTTCAGATACGCAGTATTTT. Translation gives CASSQDLRPSSDTQYF.

The chain joins TRBV10-3 to TRBJ2-1; perhaps TRBD2 as D (5 bases). This CDR3 has 14 residues. CDR1 is ENHRY, CDR2 SYGVKD, per germline. Trimming pared 3 bases from V and 4 bases from J, leaving 10 bases between. The CDR3 coding sequence is TGTGCCATCAGTGACCGGGAACCGTACAATGAGCAGTTCTTC. Amino acids: CAISDREPYNEQFF.

This clonotype was detected only once. This chain links TRBV4-1 with TRBJ2-5; possibly TRBD2 for D (5 bases). Gene TRBJ2-7 matches the end of the DNA better, so the J call may be wrong. Germline V lookup: CDR1 MGHRA, CDR2 YSYEKL. This CDR3 has 15 amino acids. CDR3 amino acids: CASSQDPGNHYEQYF. CDR3 coding DNA: TGCGCCAGCAGCCAAGACCCCGGGAATCACTACGAGCAGTACTTC.

J is TRBJ2-1 and V is TRBV20-1, with 11 bases identical to TRBD2. This CDR3 contains 13 residues. Per the germline V gene, CDR1 is DFQATT and CDR2 is SNEGSKA (reference sequence). DNA of the CDR3: TGCAGACCCTCGACTAGCGGGAACAATGAGCAGTTCTTC. Its protein product is CRPSTSGNNEQFF.

The chain combines TRBV6-5 with TRBJ2-5, with D perhaps matching TRBD2 (6 bases). The CDR3 totals 18 residues. The germline V gene encodes CDR1 MNHEY and CDR2 SVGAGI. Trimming took 2 bases from V and 5 from J, leaving 24 bases between them. CDR3 in amino acids: CASSYQNGGLGPTETQYF. The CDR3 DNA reads as TGTGCCAGCAGTTACCAAAACGGGGGTCTGGGACCGACGGAGACCCAGTACTTC.

The chain carries TRBV24-1 and TRBJ1-1; 9 positions agree with TRBD1. CDR3 length: 15 residues. Germline loops: CDR1 KGHDR, CDR2 SFDVKD. After removal of 8 bases from V and 1 base from J, the junction contained 7 bases not matched to a gene. CDR3 in DNA: TGTGCCACCAAAACAGGGGGCCCAACGAACACTGAAGCTTTCTTT. Protein: CATKTGGPTNTEAFF.

This clonotype occurred a few times. The genes are TRBV3-1 and TRBJ2-1; a weak D match, TRBD2 (5 bases). Trimming cost V 6 bases and J 5 bases, with 11 bases left between them. The CDR3 is 13 residues long. Germline V gene lookup returns CDR1 LGHDT and CDR2 YNNKEL (reference sequence). The CDR3 loop reads CASRAGLDNEQFF. The CDR3 DNA reads as TGTGCCAGCAGAGCAGGACTTGACAATGAGCAGTTCTTC.

The chain couples TRBV29-1 to TRBJ2-5; 10 bases fit TRBD1. Per the germline V gene, CDR1 is SQVTM and CDR2 is ANQGSEA. The CDR3 is made up of 13 amino acids. J gave up 4 bases and V 6 bases, and 5 bases lay outside the gene matches. The CDR3 loop reads CSVADRGGETQYF. CDR3 coding DNA: TGCAGCGTCGCGGACAGGGGGGGAGAGACCCAGTACTTC.

This chain joins TRBV7-9 and TRBJ2-6; D is perhaps TRBD2 (6 bases). V was cut by 2 bases and J by 0 bases, with 11 bases left in between. The CDR3 loop spans 17 amino acids. From germline, CDR1 is SEHNR and CDR2 FQNEAQ (reference sequence). This chain's CDR3 is CASSLPRGNSGANVLTF. The CDR3 region has the DNA TGTGCCAGCAGCTTACCTCGCGGGAACTCTGGGGCCAACGTCCTGACTTTC.

The CDR3 is CASSPVREGEQFF. In nucleotides, the CDR3 is TGTGCCAGCTCACCCGTAAGGGAAGGTGAGCAGTTCTTC. V usage is TRBV18 and J usage is TRBJ2-1; D ambiguous. The CDR3 is 13 amino acids. Germline assignment: CDR1 KGHSH and CDR2 LQKENI. With 3 bases removed from V and 9 bases from J, the gap between germline ends came to 12 bases.

The V gene is TRBV2, the J gene TRBJ2-3; D is uncertain. The CDR3 runs 14 residues. Germline lookup yields CDR1 SNHLY and CDR2 FYNNEI. V gave up 6 bases and J gave up 10 bases, with 20 bases separating them. For the CDR3, the DNA is TGTGCCAGCAGCAGTGAGTCTTTTTCCTCTGCGCAGTATTTT. Protein sequence: CASSSESFSSAQYF.

This clonotype was detected only a few times. The genes are TRBV29-1 and TRBJ2-1, with TRBD2 as a possible D gene (5 bases). The CDR3 extends over 11 amino acids. Germline CDR1 is SQVTM and CDR2 is ANQGSEA. Trimming removed 4 bases at V and 9 bases at J, with 10 bases between. As DNA, the CDR3 is TGCAGCGTTGGGGAGAGGAGTGAGCAGTTCTTC. It is translated as CSVGERSEQFF.

The gene calls are TRBV10-3 and TRBJ2-3; the match to TRBD2 covers 8 bases. This CDR3 has 15 residues. The V gene end was trimmed by 5 bases and the J gene end by 0 bases; junction bases not matched to a gene: 4. Looked up from germline, CDR1 is ENHRY and CDR2 is SYGVKD. CDR3 in DNA: TGTGCCATCAGTCCGGGGGGGAAGAGCACAGATACGCAGTATTTT. Protein product: CAISPGGKSTDTQYF.

J is TRBJ1-4 and V is TRBV7-2, with a weak D call TRBD1 (6 bases). With 1 base removed from V and 8 bases from J, the gap between germline ends came to 8 bases. From germline, CDR1 is SGHTA and CDR2 FQGNSA. The CDR3 runs 13 residues. The CDR3 here is CASSLDRAEKLFF. The CDR3 DNA follows: TGTGCCAGCAGCTTAGACAGGGCCGAAAAACTGTTTTTT. Drawing the rest from reference TRBV7-2 and TRBJ1-4, the complete variable domain is GAGVSQSPSNKVTEKGKDVELRCDPISGHTALYWYRQSLGQGLEFLIYFQGNSAPDKSGLPSDRFSAERTGGSVSTLTIQRTQQEDSAVYLCASSLDRAEKLFFGSGTQLSVL.